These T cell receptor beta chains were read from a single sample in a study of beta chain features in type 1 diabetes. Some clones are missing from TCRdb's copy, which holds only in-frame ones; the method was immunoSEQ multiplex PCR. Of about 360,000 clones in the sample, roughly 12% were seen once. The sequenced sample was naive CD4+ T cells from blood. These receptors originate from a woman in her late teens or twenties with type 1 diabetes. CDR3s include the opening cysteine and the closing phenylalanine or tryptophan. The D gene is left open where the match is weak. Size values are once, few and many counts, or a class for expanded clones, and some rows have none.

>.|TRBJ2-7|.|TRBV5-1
CASSSALVGTGYEQYF
TGCGCCAGCAGCTCCGCCCTGGTGGGGACTGGCTACGAGCAGTACTTC
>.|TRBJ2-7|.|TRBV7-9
CASSLVRSFAYEQYF
TGTGCCAGCAGCTTAGTCCGCAGTTTTGCCTACGAGCAGTACTTC
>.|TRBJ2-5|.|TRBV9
CASTGGPQETQYF
TGTGCCAGCACCGGGGGGCCACAAGAGACCCAGTACTTC
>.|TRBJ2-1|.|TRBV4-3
CASSQPDSANEQFF
TGCGCCAGCAGCCAACCCGACTCTGCGAATGAGCAGTTCTTC
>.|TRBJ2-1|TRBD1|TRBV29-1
CSVRDRANEQFF
TGCAGCGTTCGGGACAGGGCGAATGAGCAGTTCTTC
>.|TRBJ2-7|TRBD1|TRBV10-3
CAIRGPGQGAYEQYF
TGTGCCATCAGGGGACCGGGACAGGGGGCCTACGAGCAGTACTTC
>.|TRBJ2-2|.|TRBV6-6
CATSAGHTGELFF
TGTGCCACCTCGGCGGGACACACCGGGGAGCTGTTTTTT
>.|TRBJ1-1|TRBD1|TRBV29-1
CSVLGQLNTEAFF
TGCAGCGTTTTGGGACAGCTGAACACTGAAGCTTTCTTT
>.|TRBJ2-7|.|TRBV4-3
CASSQDRGVVGYEQYF
TGCGCCAGCAGCCAAGATCGGGGAGTGGTGGGTTACGAGCAGTACTTC
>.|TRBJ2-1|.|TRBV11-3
CASSPLTGSYNEQFF
TGTGCCAGCAGCCCTTTAACAGGGTCCTACAATGAGCAGTTCTTC
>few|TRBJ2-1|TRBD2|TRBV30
CAWSALPLAGEGHEQFF
TGTGCCTGGAGTGCTCTCCCACTAGCGGGAGAGGGGCATGAGCAGTTCTTC
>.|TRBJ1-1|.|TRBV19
CASSIGGNTEAFF
TGTGCCAGTAGTATCGGGGGGAACACTGAAGCTTTCTTT
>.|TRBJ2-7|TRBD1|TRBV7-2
CASHKPGGRVNEQYF
TGTGCCAGCCATAAGCCAGGGGGCAGGGTTAACGAGCAGTACTTC
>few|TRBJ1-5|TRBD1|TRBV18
CASSPQGASNQPQHF
TGTGCCAGCTCACCACAGGGGGCGAGCAATCAGCCCCAGCATTTT
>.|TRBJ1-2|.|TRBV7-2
CASSLVQGDYGYTF
TGTGCCAGCAGCTTAGTGCAGGGCGACTATGGCTACACCTTC
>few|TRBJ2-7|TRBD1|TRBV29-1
CSVVRDSGEQYF
TGCAGCGTAGTCCGGGACAGTGGCGAGCAGTACTTC
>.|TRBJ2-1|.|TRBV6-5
CASSFPGNEQFF
TGTGCCAGCAGTTTCCCAGGGAATGAGCAGTTCTTC
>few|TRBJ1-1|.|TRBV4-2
CASSQGSEAFF
TGTGCCAGCAGCCAAGGGAGTGAAGCTTTCTTT
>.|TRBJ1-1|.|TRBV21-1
CASSRGGGTEAFF
TGTGCCAGCAGCAGGGGGGGTGGCACTGAAGCTTTCTTT
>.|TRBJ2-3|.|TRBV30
CAWKPGISTDTQYF
TGTGCCTGGAAACCCGGGATATCCACAGATACGCAGTATTTT
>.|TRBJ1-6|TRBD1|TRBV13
CASSLGQGIVSPLHF
TGTGCCAGCAGCTTAGGACAGGGGATAGTTTCACCCCTCCACTTT
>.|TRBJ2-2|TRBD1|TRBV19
CASSPPGQLTGELFF
TGTGCCAGTAGTCCTCCGGGACAGCTGACCGGGGAGCTGTTTTTT
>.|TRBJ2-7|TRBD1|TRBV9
CASSVGGDRGEQYF
TGTGCCAGCAGCGTAGGGGGGGACAGGGGGGAGCAGTACTTC
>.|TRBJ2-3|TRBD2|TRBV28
CASSPGGFHTDTQYF
TGTGCCAGCAGCCCGGGGGGTTTCCACACAGATACGCAGTATTTT
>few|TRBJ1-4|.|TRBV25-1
CASSEAGEKLFF
TGTGCCAGCAGTGAGGCAGGGGAAAAACTGTTTTTT
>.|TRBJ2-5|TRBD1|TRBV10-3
CAIRTGEETQYF
TGTGCCATCAGAACAGGGGAAGAGACCCAGTACTTC
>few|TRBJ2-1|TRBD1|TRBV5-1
CASSEGTGWWQFF
TGCGCCAGCAGCGAGGGGACAGGTTGGTGGCAGTTCTTC